These 9 T cell receptor beta chains originate from one sample sequenced in a study of preoperative IRX-2 immunotherapy in early breast cancer. TCRdb's copy holds only in-frame clones and misses some; the assay was immunoSEQ multiplex PCR. The sample has 35,000 to 55,000 clones, over 85% seen once. Treatment in this sample: preoperative locoregional IRX-2 cytokine immunotherapy. The specimen was tumor tissue, collected after IRX-2 immunotherapy. These receptors came from a human donor with breast cancer.

The rearrangement links TRBV19 to TRBJ2-2; D ambiguous. V was clipped by 5 bases and J by 2 bases, with 9 bases between them. CDR1 and CDR2 (germline): LNHDA, SQIVND (reference sequence). The CDR3 runs to 14 residues. CDR3 protein: CASSLSHNTGELFF. In DNA, the CDR3 is TGTGCCAGTAGTTTAAGCCACAACACCGGGGAGCTGTTTTTT.

The CDR3 DNA is TGCGCCAGCAGCTTGGCGGGGAGGAGTACGCAGTATTTT. This gives the protein CASSLAGRSTQYF. The chain carries TRBV5-1 and TRBJ2-3; TRBD2 might be the D (6 bases). Looked up from germline, CDR1 is SGHRS and CDR2 is YFSETQ. CDR3 size: 13 residues. V lost 0 bases, J lost 8 bases, and 10 bases lay in between.

J is TRBJ1-5 and V is TRBV6-1; D remains ambiguous. CDR3 length: 14 amino acids. V was pared by 6 bases and J by 1 base, with 10 bases between. Germline CDR1 and CDR2: MNHNS and SASEGT. The CDR3 DNA follows: TGTGCCAGCAGGGACTCTGAAAGCAATCAGCCCCAGCATTTT. This encodes CASRDSESNQPQHF.

This sequence joins TRBV30 and TRBJ1-2; weak D call: TRBD1 (5 bases). V lost 3 bases and J 6 bases, leaving 14 bases between the germline ends. CDR3 size: 13 residues. Germline CDR1 GTSNPN, CDR2 SVGIG (reference sequence). The CDR3 protein is CAWRERSRDGYTF. The CDR3 DNA sequence: TGTGCCTGGAGAGAGAGGTCCAGGGATGGCTACACCTTC. The full variable domain, completed using reference TRBV30 and TRBJ1-2, is SQTIHQWPATLVQPVGSPLSLECTVEGTSNPNLYWYRQAAGRGLQLLFYSVGIGQISSEVPQNLSASRPQDRQFILSSKKLLLSDSGFYLCAWRERSRDGYTFGSGTRLTVV.

This chain joins TRBV19 and TRBJ1-5; D is perhaps TRBD1 (5 bases). The germline CDR1 and CDR2 sequences are LNHDA and SQIVND (reference sequence). The ends were cut back, 7 bases at V and 1 base at J, with 23 bases in the middle. The length of the CDR3 is 18 residues. The DNA of the CDR3 is TGTGCCAGTAAAAATAAGGGGCCGGCGCTTTCAAGCAATCAGCCCCAGCATTTT. Protein sequence: CASKNKGPALSSNQPQHF.

The genes are TRBV7-6 and TRBJ2-5; TRBD2 matches at 11 bases. Germline V gene lookup returns CDR1 SGHVS and CDR2 FNYEAQ. The J segment lost 5 bases and the V segment lost 4 bases, leaving 12 bases of the junction unmatched. The CDR3 consists of 17 residues. Here the CDR3 reads CASSWTAPSGRWETQYF. The CDR3 DNA reads TGTGCCAGCAGCTGGACGGCGCCTAGCGGGAGGTGGGAGACCCAGTACTTC.

The J gene is TRBJ2-3, the V gene TRBV4-1; D may correspond to TRBD1 or TRBD2 (5 bases each). V was shortened by 4 bases and J by 7 bases, with 9 bases between the two germline ends. Germline CDR1 is MGHRA and CDR2 is YSYEKL. The CDR3 is 12 amino acids. CDR3 region: CASSPGPNTQYF. The CDR3 nucleotides read TGCGCCAGCAGCCCGGGGCCTAATACGCAGTATTTT.

The CDR3 DNA reads TGTGCCAGTCAAGTGGGACTAGCGGGATACAATGAGCAGTTCTTC. Amino acid sequence: CASQVGLAGYNEQFF. This chain connects TRBV19 to TRBJ2-1; TRBD2 aligns across 13 bases. The V gene's germline CDR1 is LNHDA and CDR2 SQIVND (reference sequence). The CDR3 extends over 15 amino acids. Trimming at V came to 8 bases and at J to 4 bases, leaving 5 bases not matched to a gene.

The chain combines TRBV29-1 with TRBJ2-5; 12 bases line up with TRBD2. Per the germline V gene, CDR1 is SQVTM and CDR2 is ANQGSEA. The CDR3 contains 13 residues. V lost 4 bases and J lost 5; bases outside the gene matches: 2. The DNA for the CDR3 is TGCAGCGTTGGGCTAGCGGGGGGGGAGACCCAGTACTTC. Its protein product is CSVGLAGGETQYF.